These 27 T cell receptor beta chains originate from one sample sequenced in a study of T cell responses to AZD1222 COVID-19 vaccine. The protocol was immunoSEQ multiplex PCR, while the TCRdb copy is restricted to in-frame clones and leaves out a portion. Of around 150,000 clones in the sample, approximately 88% were seen once. Sequenced here: peripheral blood, sampled on day 0 of AZD1222 vaccination. The receptors derive from an adult in good health.

The rearrangement links TRBV2 to TRBJ1-1; 9 positions agree with TRBD1. From germline, CDR1 is SNHLY and CDR2 FYNNEI. J lost 10 bases, V lost 2 bases, and 2 bases had no gene match. The CDR3 covers 12 residues. The CDR3 loop reads CASSEPGQGAFF. The CDR3 nucleotides are TGTGCCAGCAGTGAACCGGGACAGGGAGCTTTCTTT.

This clone has just a few counts. V and J are TRBV19 and TRBJ1-2; D unresolved. Trimming removed 6 bases from V and 5 bases from J, with 13 bases in between. The CDR3 totals 13 residues. Germline V gene lookup returns CDR1 LNHDA and CDR2 SQIVND (reference sequence). CDR3 sequence: CASSYRVTYGYTF. The CDR3, as DNA: TGTGCCAGTAGCTACCGCGTGACGTATGGCTACACCTTC.

The rearrangement uses TRBV6-1 and TRBJ1-5, with D possibly matching TRBD1 (5 bases). The germline V gene has CDR1 MNHNS and CDR2 SASEGT. This CDR3 spans 14 amino acids. Between the trimmed V and J ends, which lost 0 bases and 5 bases, there was a span of 8 bases. The CDR3 sequence: CASSEARGYQPQHF. The CDR3 DNA is TGTGCCAGCAGTGAAGCGCGGGGGTATCAGCCCCAGCATTTT.

The J gene is TRBJ1-2, the V gene TRBV5-1; unclear D gene. Germline values: CDR1 SGHRS, CDR2 YFSETQ. V shed 0 bases and J shed 5 bases, with 11 bases lying between them. This CDR3 contains 14 residues. The DNA for the CDR3 is TGCGCCAGCAGCTTGGCGGCAGGTCAATATGGCTACACCTTC. This gives the protein CASSLAAGQYGYTF. The full variable domain, with the rest looked up from reference TRBV5-1 and TRBJ1-2, is KAGVTQTPRYLIKTRGQQVTLSCSPISGHRSVSWYQQTPGQGLQFLFEYFSETQRNKGNFPGRFSGRQFSNSRSEMNVSTLELGDSALYLCASSLAAGQYGYTFGSGTRLTVV.

With regard to this clone: The sample carries other DNA sequences with the same CDR3. V usage is TRBV6-5 and J usage is TRBJ1-5; D gene unclear. The V and J ends lost 5 bases and 0 bases respectively, with 5 bases between them. The V gene's germline CDR1 is MNHEY and CDR2 SVGAGI. The CDR3 is made up of 13 amino acids. CDR3 nucleotides: TGTGCCAGCAGTCTGGATAGCAATCAGCCCCAGCATTTT. Protein: CASSLDSNQPQHF.

J is TRBJ1-2 and V is TRBV7-2; D not resolved. The CDR3 contains 13 residues. CDR1 is SGHTA and CDR2 is FQGNSA in the germline V gene. V was shortened by 4 bases and J by 7 bases, with 13 bases between the two germline ends. Written as DNA, the CDR3 is TGTGCCAGCAGCTCCGGGGATTCGGTTGGCTACACCTTC. Protein: CASSSGDSVGYTF. Complete variable domain (other parts from reference TRBV7-2 and TRBJ1-2): GAGVSQSPSNKVTEKGKDVELRCDPISGHTALYWYRQSLGQGLEFLIYFQGNSAPDKSGLPSDRFSAERTGGSVSTLTIQRTQQEDSAVYLCASSSGDSVGYTFGSGTRLTVV.

V is TRBV7-9 and J is TRBJ2-5, with 8 bases fitting TRBD2. CDR3 length: 16 residues. The V gene end was trimmed by 5 bases and the J gene end by 3 bases; junction bases not matched to a gene: 11. Germline values: CDR1 SEHNR, CDR2 FQNEAQ (reference sequence). The CDR3 sequence is CASSPPWIAGKETQYF. The DNA of the CDR3 is TGTGCCAGCAGCCCCCCGTGGATAGCGGGGAAAGAGACCCAGTACTTC.

The chain combines TRBV2 with TRBJ2-7, with D possibly TRBD2 on 7 matching bases. The germline V gene has CDR1 SNHLY and CDR2 FYNNEI. This CDR3 is built from 15 residues. The V and J ends lost 6 bases and 4 bases respectively, with 19 bases between them. In DNA form, the CDR3 reads TGTGCCAGCAGCTCCCCCCGGCGGGGGCCTTACGAGCAGTACTTC. Its translation: CASSSPRRGPYEQYF.

The sample holds one count of this clone. V usage is TRBV14 and J usage is TRBJ1-2, with D unclear. Trimming left V 0 bases short and J 6 bases short, with 14 bases between. The CDR3 covers 15 residues. Per the germline V gene, CDR1 is SGHDN and CDR2 is FVKESK. Here the CDR3 DNA reads TGTGCCAGCAGCCAAGAAGGCGCGGGGAGGAATGGCTACACCTTC. Its translation is CASSQEGAGRNGYTF. The full variable domain, rest sourced from reference TRBV14 and TRBJ1-2, is EAGVTQFPSHSVIEKGQTVTLRCDPISGHDNLYWYRRVMGKEIKFLLHFVKESKQDESGMPNNRFLAERTGGTYSTLKVQPAELEDSGVYFCASSQEGAGRNGYTFGSGTRLTVV.

This clone was observed a single time. The J gene is TRBJ1-6, the V gene TRBV19; D is unclear. CDR3 length equals 17 residues. Germline V gene sequence: CDR1 LNHDA, CDR2 SQIVND (reference sequence). Trimming left V 6 bases short and J 7 bases short, with 22 bases between. CDR3 coding DNA: TGTGCCAGTAGACCAAAGTTGGGGAAGAGCGGCAATTCACCCCTCCACTTT. Translated, it gives CASRPKLGKSGNSPLHF.

The rearrangement links TRBV7-3 to TRBJ1-3; D gene uncertain. V was clipped by 2 bases and J by 8 bases, with 28 bases between them. The CDR3 has 19 amino acids. Germline V gene sequence: CDR1 SGHTA, CDR2 FQGTGA. The CDR3 is CASSLFHGPLMGLEDTIYF. The CDR3 DNA reads TGTGCCAGCAGCTTATTTCATGGGCCATTAATGGGATTAGAGGACACCATATATTTT.

The chain has TRBV15 and TRBJ2-7, with D maybe TRBD2 (5 bases). This CDR3 has 13 amino acids. From germline, CDR1 is LNHNV and CDR2 YYDKDF (reference sequence). The germline V and J ends were trimmed by 2 bases and 6 bases, with 11 bases remaining between them. CDR3 loop: CATSRTPSGEQYF. CDR3 DNA sequence: TGTGCCACCAGCAGAACGCCCAGCGGCGAGCAGTACTTC. Full variable domain (rest looked up from reference TRBV15 and TRBJ2-7): DAMVIQNPRYQVTQFGKPVTLSCSQTLNHNVMYWYQQKSSQAPKLLFHYYDKDFNNEADTPDNFQSRRPNTSFCFLDIRSPGLGDTAMYLCATSRTPSGEQYFGPGTRLTVT.

V usage is TRBV14 and J usage is TRBJ1-6; D may be TRBD1 (6 bases). Germline V gene lookup returns CDR1 SGHDN and CDR2 FVKESK. The CDR3 covers 15 residues. Trimming pared 3 bases from V and 14 bases from J, leaving 20 bases between. The CDR3 spells CASSHPSRGISSLHF. For the CDR3, the DNA is TGTGCCAGCAGCCACCCCTCCAGGGGTATTTCTTCCCTCCACTTT.

This clone occurred once. This chain links TRBV11-1 with TRBJ2-2, with unresolved D. This CDR3 has 14 residues. Germline CDR1 reads SGHAT; CDR2 reads FQDESV (reference sequence). V was clipped by 0 bases and J by 6 bases, with 8 bases between them. The CDR3 DNA reads as TGTGCCAGCAGCTTAGCAGTTGTGGCCGGGGAGCTGTTTTTT. It translates to CASSLAVVAGELFF.

This clone showed up just a few times. The chain is built from TRBV27 and TRBJ1-2; D not certain. Germline CDR1 MNHEY, CDR2 SMNVEV (reference sequence). CDR3 length equals 13 residues. Trimming stripped 6 bases from V and 8 bases from J, with 16 bases between. The CDR3: CASSMGRKRGYTF. The CDR3 DNA follows: TGTGCCAGCAGCATGGGCAGGAAAAGGGGCTACACCTTC.

V usage is TRBV11-3 and J usage is TRBJ2-1; TRBD2 matches at 7 bases. Per germline, CDR1 SGHNT and CDR2 YENEEA. The J segment lost 15 bases and the V segment lost 2 bases, leaving 10 bases of the junction unmatched. The CDR3 extends over 13 amino acids. The CDR3 bases are TGTGCCAGCAGCTTAAATGCGGCGGGGGTTCTGTTCTTC. Its protein is CASSLNAAGVLFF.

This chain links TRBV9 with TRBJ1-5, with TRBD1 as a possible D gene (6 bases). Between the trimmed V and J ends, which lost 4 bases and 3 bases, there was a span of 8 bases. CDR1 and CDR2 from the germline V gene are SGDLS and YYNGEE. The CDR3 has 13 amino acids. CDR3 sequence: CASSRDINQPQHF. Written as DNA, the CDR3 is TGTGCCAGCAGCAGGGACATCAATCAGCCCCAGCATTTT. Drawing the rest from reference TRBV9 and TRBJ1-5, the complete variable domain is DSGVTQTPKHLITATGQRVTLRCSPRSGDLSVYWYQQSLDQGLQFLIQYYNGEERAKGNILERFSAQQFPDLHSELNLSSLELGDSALYFCASSRDINQPQHFGDGTRLSIL.

The chain links TRBV9 to TRBJ2-2; the D gene could be TRBD1 or TRBD2 (5 bases each). Germline V lookup: CDR1 SGDLS, CDR2 YYNGEE. The germline V and J ends were trimmed by 4 bases and 1 base, with 20 bases remaining between them. The CDR3 spans 18 residues. The CDR3 region has the DNA TGTGCCAGCAGCCCCCGGGAAGGGGACGCTTTGAACACCGGGGAGCTGTTTTTT. Its translation is CASSPREGDALNTGELFF.

The CDR3 is CASSLTGEQYF. CDR3 in DNA: TGTGCCAGCAGCTTAACAGGCGAGCAGTACTTC. The chain couples TRBV7-9 to TRBJ2-7; TRBD1 might be the D (5 bases). V lost 2 bases and J lost 6, with 5 bases in between. The CDR3 is 11 residues long. Germline CDR1 and CDR2: SEHNR and FQNEAQ (reference sequence).

This clone was detected once. The V and J genes are TRBV28 and TRBJ2-7; 12 bases agree with TRBD1. Trimming took 6 bases from V and 8 from J; bases not matched to a gene: 11. CDR3 length equals 15 residues. Germline values: CDR1 MDHEN, CDR2 SYDVKM. CDR3 in amino acids: CASSSGTGGRLKQYF. The CDR3 nucleotides are TGTGCCAGCAGCTCCGGGACAGGGGGCAGGTTAAAGCAGTACTTC.

The chain combines TRBV13 with TRBJ1-6; weak D call: TRBD1 (5 bases). The CDR3 extends over 14 amino acids. CDR1 is PRHDT and CDR2 is FYEKMQ in the germline V gene (reference sequence). Trimming took 5 bases from V and 6 from J, leaving 11 bases between them. DNA of the CDR3: TGTGCCAGCAGCCAAGACAGAAGTAATTCACCCCTCCACTTT. Protein: CASSQDRSNSPLHF.

The V call is TRBV7-3, the J call TRBJ2-2, with 10 bases fitting TRBD1. The CDR3 sequence is 15 residues long. V was pared by 5 bases and J by 4 bases, with 4 bases of the junction left unmatched. Germline V gene data show CDR1 as SGHTA and CDR2 as FQGTGA. This CDR3 is CASSRDRGVTGELFF. CDR3 in DNA: TGTGCCAGCAGCAGGGACAGGGGTGTCACCGGGGAGCTGTTTTTT. Based on the CDR3 plus reference TRBV7-3 and TRBJ2-2, the full variable domain is GAGVSQTPSNKVTEKGKYVELRCDPISGHTALYWYRQSLGQGPEFLIYFQGTGAADDSGLPNDRFFAVRPEGSVSTLKIQRTERGDSAVYLCASSRDRGVTGELFFGEGSRLTVL.

Only one count was recorded for this clone. This sequence joins TRBV4-1 and TRBJ1-3, with D unclear. V lost 1 base, J lost 5 bases, and 12 bases lay in between. Germline V lookup: CDR1 MGHRA, CDR2 YSYEKL. There are 15 residues in the CDR3. CDR3: CASSQAPATRNTIYF. CDR3 coding DNA: TGCGCCAGCAGCCAAGCCCCAGCGACGAGAAACACCATATATTTT.

V usage is TRBV5-6 and J usage is TRBJ1-1; 9 nucleotides align to TRBD1. Germline CDR1 and CDR2: SGHDT and YYEEEE. The CDR3 runs 14 residues. V lost 2 bases, J lost 7 bases, and 6 bases stayed unmatched. CDR3 DNA sequence: TGTGCCAGCAGCTTTAGGACAGGGGTCCTTGAAGCTTTCTTT. Translated: CASSFRTGVLEAFF.

The rearrangement joins TRBV19 to TRBJ2-7, with a tentative D call TRBD1 (6 bases). This CDR3 spans 15 amino acids. CDR1 and CDR2 from the germline V gene are LNHDA and SQIVND (reference sequence). The V end lost 6 bases, the J end lost 2 bases, and 17 bases lay between the germline ends. The CDR3 DNA reads TGTGCCAGTAGCCAAATGGGGGCTATCGCCTACGAGCAGTACTTC. It is translated as CASSQMGAIAYEQYF.

The chain joins TRBV7-2 to TRBJ2-2; possibly TRBD2 for D (6 bases). The CDR3 totals 15 residues. V was shortened by 5 bases and J by 2 bases, with 12 bases between the two germline ends. In germline, CDR1 is SGHTA, CDR2 FQGNSA. CDR3 residues: CASSPGTLNTGELFF. In nucleotides, the CDR3 is TGTGCCAGCAGCCCCGGGACTCTTAACACCGGGGAGCTGTTTTTT.

This chain uses TRBV5-1 with TRBJ2-3, with D maybe TRBD2 (6 bases). In germline, CDR1 is SGHRS, CDR2 YFSETQ. CDR3 size: 16 residues. The germline V and J ends were trimmed by 4 bases and 7 bases, with 22 bases remaining between them. The CDR3 is CASSQITRGSGNTQYF. CDR3 DNA: TGCGCCAGCAGCCAAATAACGCGGGGCTCGGGTAATACGCAGTATTTT. Combining the CDR3 with reference TRBV5-1 and TRBJ2-3 gives the whole variable domain KAGVTQTPRYLIKTRGQQVTLSCSPISGHRSVSWYQQTPGQGLQFLFEYFSETQRNKGNFPGRFSGRQFSNSRSEMNVSTLELGDSALYLCASSQITRGSGNTQYFGPGTRLTVL.